These 4 T cell receptor beta chains originate from one sample sequenced in a study of shared clonotypes between healthy human individuals. Sequencing was performed with immunoSEQ multiplex PCR; in TCRdb, only in-frame clones are kept and a portion is missing. The sample includes roughly 890,000 clones, over 90% seen only once; the top ten take more than 20%. Naive CD8 cells were CD45RO-negative, positively selected for CCR7, excluding terminally differentiated effector memory CD45RA+ cells. Sequencing used naive CD8+ T cells sorted from blood. These receptors came from a man in his thirties or forties in good health.

V usage is TRBV7-9 and J usage is TRBJ2-1; weak D call: TRBD1 (6 bases). The CDR3 sequence is 16 residues long. In germline, CDR1 is SEHNR, CDR2 FQNEAQ (reference sequence). Trimming removed 4 bases from V and 6 bases from J, with 19 bases in between. The CDR3 loop is CASSSLAGVVSNEQFF. The CDR3 DNA follows: TGTGCCAGCAGCTCCCTTGCAGGGGTAGTTAGCAATGAGCAGTTCTTC.

Written as DNA, the CDR3 is TGTGCCAGCAGTCTCGGGCTAGACGAGCAGTTCTTC. Translating it yields CASSLGLDEQFF. The chain carries TRBV6-5 and TRBJ2-1, with D unclear. The germline V gene has CDR1 MNHEY and CDR2 SVGAGI. CDR3 length: 12 amino acids. V was cut by 5 bases and J by 10 bases, with 12 bases left in between.

This sequence joins TRBV7-8 and TRBJ1-4; D gene ambiguous. V gave up 1 base and J gave up 4 bases, with 7 bases separating them. Germline assignment: CDR1 SGHVS and CDR2 FQNEAQ. The CDR3 runs 14 residues. The CDR3 DNA reads TGTGCCAGCAGCTTAGGGGAGGGTAATGAAAAACTGTTTTTT. This gives the protein CASSLGEGNEKLFF.

A single count supports this clone. The chain is built from TRBV10-2 and TRBJ2-3, with 11 nucleotides matching TRBD2. CDR3 length: 15 amino acids. The germline V gene has CDR1 WSHSY and CDR2 SAAADI. The ends lost 7 bases at V and 2 bases at J; junction bases unmatched: 5. The CDR3 region is CASTTTSGITDTQYF. In DNA form, the CDR3 reads TGCGCCAGCACCACGACTAGCGGGATCACAGATACGCAGTATTTT.